Here is one TCR beta chain with its context. Assay used: immunoSEQ multiplex PCR; TCRdb lists only in-frame clones, some missing. This repertoire shows over 60,000 clones, around 82% found once; its top ten account for roughly 16%. The data are from a study of blood T cell repertoires in COVID-19. Study at large: Nucleic acid was either cDNA or gDNA, and it came from T cells, B-cell-depleted T cells, or PBMCs.

The CDR3 totals 16 residues. The sequencing sample was made of peripheral blood. The chain couples TRBV1 to TRBJ2-1; the table's D call of TRBD2 was not tested on the DNA. TRBV1 is termed a pseudogene. The receptor was isolated from a man at least 80 years old with active COVID-19. CDR3 protein: CTSSQGRLAVHNEQFF. DNA of the CDR3: TGCACCAGCAGCCAAGGGCGGCTAGCGGTCCACAATGAGCAGTTCTTC.